In its sample, the clone carrying this TCR beta chain was seen many times. No antigen is known for it. This sample holds PBMCs from under 11 ml fresh peripheral blood. This record comes from a study of T cells in Graves' hyperthyroidism and ophthalmopathy. V lost 1 base and J lost 4, with 10 bases in between. CDR1 and CDR2 from the germline V gene are LNHDA and SQIVND (reference sequence). The CDR3 has 14 amino acids. There were TCR beta CDR3 regions amplified from RNA transcripts. HTBI primers were employed in a first-round RT-PCR of the TCR CDR3. TCRdb ran MiXCR on the multiplex PCR reads and lists one entry per CDR3 protein. Of about 52,000 distinct CDR3 sequences listed, roughly 50% were seen once; the top ten hold about 8.9%. General study points: Most expanded thyroid clonotypes above 0.001 recurred in blood. From stable hyperthyroidism, ophthalmopathy was separated by a 13 V-J model.

This clonotype originated in a woman aged 45-65 years with Graves' ophthalmopathy. Sequencing was carried out using blood. V gene TRBV19 combines with J gene TRBJ2-5; D ambiguous. CDR3 in DNA: TGTGCCAGTAGTATAGGGTCGGGCGCAGAGACCCAGTACTTC. Amino acid sequence: CASSIGSGAETQYF.